The 17 T cell receptor beta chains presented below share a single source sample, sequenced in a study of blood T cell repertoires in COVID-19. Assay: immunoSEQ multiplex PCR; the TCRdb copy retains only in-frame clones and omits some. The sample comprises about 150,000 clones, about 90% of which are singletons, and around 3% rests with the top ten. Sequencing was done on a sample of peripheral blood. The receptor set was obtained from a man between 60 and 70 years old with acute or convalescent COVID-19.

The gene calls are TRBV5-1 and TRBJ1-1; D is possibly TRBD1 (5 bases). CDR3 size: 14 residues. Trimming shortened V by 1 base and J by 5 bases, and 12 bases separated the two germline ends. Germline values: CDR1 SGHRS, CDR2 YFSETQ. CDR3 region: CASSLWQGTTEAFF. The CDR3 DNA is TGCGCCAGCAGCTTGTGGCAGGGAACGACTGAAGCTTTCTTT.

With regard to this clone: The sample has other DNA sequences that encode this CDR3 too. The V gene is TRBV27, the J gene TRBJ1-3, with D maybe TRBD1 (5 bases). Germline assignment: CDR1 MNHEY and CDR2 SMNVEV (reference sequence). V was trimmed by 2 bases and J by 3 bases, leaving 5 bases between them. The CDR3 runs to 13 residues. The DNA for the CDR3 is TGTGCCAGCAGTTTAAGGGGTGGAAACACCATATATTTT. It encodes CASSLRGGNTIYF.

Note on this clone: Other DNA sequences in the same sample also yield this CDR3. The rearrangement links TRBV27 to TRBJ1-5, with a tentative D call TRBD1 (5 bases). CDR1 is MNHEY and CDR2 is SMNVEV in the germline V gene (reference sequence). There are 14 residues in the CDR3. Trimming left V 2 bases short and J 7 bases short, with 12 bases between. The CDR3 spells CASSLGGAGQPQHF. As DNA, the CDR3 is TGTGCCAGCAGTTTAGGTGGGGCGGGACAGCCCCAGCATTTT.

The chain employs TRBV12-5 and TRBJ2-3, with 10 positions matching TRBD1. The CDR3 spans 15 residues. The ends lost 1 base at V and 5 bases at J; junction bases unmatched: 3. Germline V gene data show CDR1 as LGHNT and CDR2 as FRNRAP. The DNA for the CDR3 is TGTGCTAGTGGTTTGGCCGGGACAGGGGTAGATACGCAGTATTTT. Amino acids: CASGLAGTGVDTQYF.

The chain employs TRBV4-1 and TRBJ1-2; D not certain. Germline V gene data show CDR1 as MGHRA and CDR2 as YSYEKL. Trimming pared 0 bases from V and 1 base from J, leaving 6 bases between. The CDR3 is 14 residues long. DNA for the CDR3: TGCGCCAGCAGCCAAGATACGGTTAACTATGGCTACACCTTC. Amino acid sequence: CASSQDTVNYGYTF.

V usage is TRBV20-1 and J usage is TRBJ2-7, with TRBD1 as a possible D gene (5 bases). Trimming pared 3 bases from V and 0 bases from J, leaving 15 bases between. The germline CDR1 and CDR2 sequences are DFQATT and SNEGSKA (reference sequence). CDR3 length: 15 residues. The CDR3 coding sequence is TGCAGTGCTAGTAGTGCGGCAGGGCGCTCCTACGAGCAGTACTTC. It codes for CSASSAAGRSYEQYF.

The chain links TRBV30 to TRBJ1-3; no firm D call. V dropped 4 bases and J dropped 0 bases, with 7 bases sitting between them. From germline, CDR1 is GTSNPN and CDR2 SVGIG (reference sequence). This CDR3 contains 13 residues. CDR3 nucleotides: TGTGCCTGGACAGAAGACTCTGGAAACACCATATATTTT. Translated: CAWTEDSGNTIYF.

This clone appeared a single time. The rearrangement joins TRBV7-2 to TRBJ2-7; 13 nucleotides line up with TRBD2. Germline assignment: CDR1 SGHTA and CDR2 FQGNSA. The CDR3 runs to 16 residues. Losses at the gene ends were 4 bases for V and 1 base for J; bases not matched to a gene: 4. The CDR3 bases are TGTGCCAGCAGCTCCGGGACTAGCGGGGTTTCCTACGAGCAGTACTTC. It translates to CASSSGTSGVSYEQYF.

V is TRBV15 and J is TRBJ2-7; the match to TRBD1 covers 9 bases. After removal of 5 bases from V and 1 base from J, the junction contained 9 bases not matched to a gene. Germline V lookup: CDR1 LNHNV, CDR2 YYDKDF (reference sequence). The CDR3 spans 16 residues. The CDR3: CATSSFLGQGSYEQYF. The CDR3 DNA is TGTGCCACCAGCTCGTTCCTGGGACAGGGTTCCTACGAGCAGTACTTC.

The CDR3 here is CASGIWTGTPRDEQYF. The CDR3 DNA sequence: TGTGCTAGTGGTATATGGACCGGGACACCTAGGGACGAGCAGTACTTC. This chain joins TRBV12-5 and TRBJ2-7; D is possibly TRBD1 (6 bases). V was cut by 5 bases and J by 5 bases, with 22 bases left in between. Germline V gene data show CDR1 as LGHNT and CDR2 as FRNRAP. CDR3 length: 16 amino acids.

The chain has TRBV11-2 and TRBJ1-6; D perhaps matches TRBD1 (6 bases). Trimming pared 2 bases from V and 8 bases from J, leaving 10 bases between. This CDR3 region has 14 residues. CDR1 and CDR2 from the germline V gene are SGHAT and FQNNGV. The CDR3 protein is CASSLRDTYSPLHF. CDR3 nucleotides: TGTGCCAGCAGCTTAAGGGACACCTATTCACCCCTCCACTTT.

This clone was seen once. J is TRBJ2-5 and V is TRBV7-9, with D possibly being TRBD1 (6 bases). Germline V CDR1 and CDR2: SEHNR, FQNEAQ (reference sequence). The CDR3 spans 15 residues. Trimming took 2 bases from V and 4 from J, leaving 14 bases between them. CDR3 DNA: TGTGCCAGCAGCTTATATCAGGGGATGGGAGAGACCCAGTACTTC. Protein sequence: CASSLYQGMGETQYF.

This clone was observed a handful of times. The J gene is TRBJ2-4, the V gene TRBV27; maybe TRBD1 (5 bases). V was trimmed by 6 bases and J by 0 bases, leaving 12 bases between them. The germline CDR1 and CDR2 sequences are MNHEY and SMNVEV (reference sequence). This CDR3 is built from 15 residues. CDR3 loop: CASSPDRLAKNIQYF. Written as DNA, the CDR3 is TGTGCCAGCAGCCCTGACAGACTAGCCAAAAACATTCAGTACTTC.

The gene calls are TRBV7-9 and TRBJ1-1; maybe TRBD1 (5 bases). CDR3 length: 15 amino acids. Germline CDR1 SEHNR, CDR2 FQNEAQ (reference sequence). V gave up 3 bases and J gave up 7 bases, with 18 bases separating them. The CDR3 region is CASSFGDYPPDEAFF. The CDR3 DNA sequence: TGTGCCAGCAGCTTCGGGGACTATCCTCCGGATGAAGCTTTCTTT.

This CDR3 reads CASSPYEQGDEQFF. DNA for the CDR3: TGTGCCAGCTCACCATATGAGCAGGGCGATGAGCAGTTCTTC. This chain connects TRBV18 to TRBJ2-1; D may be TRBD1 (5 bases). The CDR3 totals 14 residues. The V gene's germline CDR1 is KGHSH and CDR2 LQKENI. The V end lost 2 bases, the J end lost 8 bases, and 13 bases lay between the germline ends. Looking up the rest from reference TRBV18 and TRBJ2-1 gives the full variable domain: NAGVMQNPRHLVRRRGQEARLRCSPMKGHSHVYWYRQLPEEGLKFMVYLQKENIIDESGMPKERFSAEFPKEGPSILRIQQVVRGDSAAYFCASSPYEQGDEQFFGPGTRLTVL.

The V gene is TRBV2, the J gene TRBJ1-1, with TRBD1 as a possible D gene (6 bases). The V and J ends lost 6 bases and 3 bases respectively, with 14 bases between them. The CDR3 spans 14 residues. CDR1 SNHLY and CDR2 FYNNEI come from the germline V gene. DNA of the CDR3: TGTGCCAGCAGATACAGGGTTCGGGACACTGAAGCTTTCTTT. It yields the protein CASRYRVRDTEAFF.

This clone turned up a few times. The chain joins TRBV5-1 to TRBJ1-1; possible D gene TRBD1, 6 bases. The CDR3 contains 15 residues. V dropped 4 bases and J dropped 4 bases, with 17 bases sitting between them. CDR1 and CDR2 from the germline V gene are SGHRS and YFSETQ. In nucleotides, the CDR3 is TGCGCCAGCAGCCCTTGGACAGTAAAAGTCACTGAAGCTTTCTTT. It translates to CASSPWTVKVTEAFF.